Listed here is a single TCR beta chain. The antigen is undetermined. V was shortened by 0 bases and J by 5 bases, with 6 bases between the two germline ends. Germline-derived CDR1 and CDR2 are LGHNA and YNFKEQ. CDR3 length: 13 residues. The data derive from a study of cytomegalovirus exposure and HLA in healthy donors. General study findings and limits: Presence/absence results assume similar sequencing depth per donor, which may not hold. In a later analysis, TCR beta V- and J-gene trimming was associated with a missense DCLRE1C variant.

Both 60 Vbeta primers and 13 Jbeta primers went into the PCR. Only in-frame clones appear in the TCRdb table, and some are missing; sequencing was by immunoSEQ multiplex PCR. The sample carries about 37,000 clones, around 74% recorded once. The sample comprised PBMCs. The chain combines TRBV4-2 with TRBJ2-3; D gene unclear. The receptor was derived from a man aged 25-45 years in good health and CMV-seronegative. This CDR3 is CASSQEVVDTQYF. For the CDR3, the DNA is TGTGCCAGCAGCCAAGAGGTAGTAGATACGCAGTATTTT.